This passage covers 22 T cell receptor beta chains from one sample sequenced in a study of shared clonotypes between healthy human individuals. Method: immunoSEQ multiplex PCR; TCRdb's copy keeps in-frame clones and lacks some. The table shows roughly 2 million clones, with almost 96% occurring only once. The sequenced sample was naive CD4+ T cells sorted from blood. This sample's subset: CD45RA+ positively selected. These receptor sequences come from a man between 18 and 29 years old in good health.

V and J are TRBV2 and TRBJ1-1, with D uncertain. The CDR3 is 12 amino acids. Between the trimmed V and J ends, which lost 4 bases and 3 bases, there was a span of 6 bases. Germline values: CDR1 SNHLY, CDR2 FYNNEI. CDR3 DNA sequence: TGTGCCAGCAGTGGCACAGACACTGAAGCTTTCTTT. Its protein product is CASSGTDTEAFF. The full variable domain, with the rest looked up from reference TRBV2 and TRBJ1-1, is EPEVTQTPSHQVTQMGQEVILRCVPISNHLYFYWYRQILGQKVEFLVSFYNNEISEKSEIFDDQFSVERPDGSNFTLKIRSTKLEDSAMYFCASSGTDTEAFFGQGTRLTVV.

This clone was counted only a few times. Other DNA sequences in this sample translate to the same CDR3. The rearrangement uses TRBV5-6 and TRBJ2-7; possible D gene TRBD1, 5 bases. CDR1 is SGHDT, CDR2 YYEEEE, per germline. The CDR3 has 13 residues. The V gene lost 4 bases and the J gene lost 1 base, with 9 bases spanning the gap. CDR3 in DNA: TGTGCCAGCAGCCCAGGGATTTCCTACGAGCAGTACTTC. It translates to CASSPGISYEQYF.

This chain connects TRBV20-1 to TRBJ1-1, with 7 bases lining up with TRBD1. Germline lookup yields CDR1 DFQATT and CDR2 SNEGSKA (reference sequence). CDR3 length: 11 residues. The V segment lost 5 bases and the J segment 7 bases; nucleotides outside the gene matches: 4. The CDR3 DNA sequence: TGCAGTGCTGTTGGGACAGTTGAAGCTTTCTTT. The encoded protein is CSAVGTVEAFF.

The chain uses TRBV7-9 and TRBJ1-6, with D tentatively TRBD1 (5 bases). V was clipped by 2 bases and J by 4 bases, with 6 bases between them. Germline V gene data show CDR1 as SEHNR and CDR2 as FQNEAQ (reference sequence). The CDR3 covers 14 residues. In DNA, the CDR3 is TGTGCCAGCAGCTTACAGGGTTATAATTCACCCCTCCACTTT. Amino acids: CASSLQGYNSPLHF.

Turning to this clone: At the DNA level, this CDR3 is encoded by other sequences in the same sample as well. The J gene is TRBJ2-3, the V gene TRBV9, with no clear D. Looked up from germline, CDR1 is SGDLS and CDR2 is YYNGEE. The CDR3 has 13 amino acids. Trimming left V 3 bases short and J 0 bases short, with 5 bases between. The CDR3 nucleotides read TGTGCCAGCAGCGCCCTAAGCACAGATACGCAGTATTTT. This encodes CASSALSTDTQYF.

This chain links TRBV4-1 with TRBJ2-2, with unresolved D. Deletions cut 5 bases from V and 0 bases from J, with 16 bases between. The CDR3 length is 17 residues. Germline-derived CDR1 and CDR2 are MGHRA and YSYEKL. The CDR3: CASSAYARIPNTGELFF. CDR3 in DNA: TGCGCCAGCAGCGCCTACGCCAGAATACCGAACACCGGGGAGCTGTTTTTT.

Comment on this clone: The same CDR3 also results from other DNA sequences found in this sample. This rearrangement joins TRBV5-1 to TRBJ2-5; D is possibly TRBD1 (5 bases). The CDR3 contains 14 residues. Germline CDR1 is SGHRS and CDR2 is YFSETQ. The V and J ends lost 4 bases and 2 bases respectively, with 12 bases between them. The CDR3 here is CASSTGQGQETQYF. The CDR3 DNA sequence: TGCGCCAGCAGCACCGGACAAGGACAAGAGACCCAGTACTTC.

For this clone: Other nucleotide sequences in the sample specify the same CDR3. This chain links TRBV5-1 with TRBJ2-5; D call uncertain. The CDR3 spans 12 residues. Trimming took off 4 bases at V and 5 bases at J, with 9 bases between the two ends. Germline CDR1 is SGHRS and CDR2 is YFSETQ. The CDR3 DNA follows: TGCGCCAGCAGCCCCCCTTCGGAGACCCAGTACTTC. Translated: CASSPPSETQYF.

This chain connects TRBV6-6 to TRBJ1-2; perhaps TRBD1 as D (6 bases). This CDR3 has 15 residues. Germline V gene lookup returns CDR1 MNHNY and CDR2 SVGAGI (reference sequence). V was clipped by 5 bases and J by 0 bases, with 13 bases between them. CDR3 amino acids: CASSRQDQANYGYTF. For the CDR3, the DNA is TGTGCCAGCAGTCGACAGGACCAAGCTAACTATGGCTACACCTTC.

The J gene is TRBJ1-4, the V gene TRBV19, with no clear D. Germline assignment: CDR1 LNHDA and CDR2 SQIVND (reference sequence). With 5 bases removed from V and 3 bases from J, the gap between germline ends came to 13 bases. The CDR3 runs to 15 residues. The CDR3 loop is CASSSRTGANEKLFF. CDR3 DNA: TGTGCCAGTAGTTCTCGGACGGGAGCTAATGAAAAACTGTTTTTT. The full variable domain, with the rest looked up from reference TRBV19 and TRBJ1-4, is DGGITQSPKYLFRKEGQNVTLSCEQNLNHDAMYWYRQDPGQGLRLIYYSQIVNDFQKGDIAEGYSVSREKKESFPLTVTSAQKNPTAFYLCASSSRTGANEKLFFGSGTQLSVL.

Here the CDR3 DNA reads TGTGCCAGCAGTCCGAGGGCCAACGTCCTGACTTTC. This gives the protein CASSPRANVLTF. V and J are TRBV28 and TRBJ2-6; D is undetermined. The V end was cut by 5 bases, the J end by 5 bases, with 4 bases between. Germline V gives CDR1 MDHEN, CDR2 SYDVKM. This CDR3 has 12 amino acids.

The rearrangement uses TRBV7-8 and TRBJ1-1, with D hard to call. Germline CDR1 SGHVS, CDR2 FQNEAQ. V was trimmed by 4 bases and J by 0 bases, leaving 9 bases between them. This CDR3 region has 14 residues. For the CDR3, the DNA is TGTGCCAGCAGCTCCCAGTTCATGAACACTGAAGCTTTCTTT. This codes for CASSSQFMNTEAFF.

The chain carries TRBV29-1 and TRBJ2-7, with D unresolved. Trimming left V 8 bases short and J 5 bases short, with 16 bases between. This CDR3 has 12 residues. The germline CDR1 and CDR2 sequences are SQVTM and ANQGSEA. Here the CDR3 DNA reads TGCAGCCAAGGACGGATTCGGGACGAGCAGTACTTC. This translates into CSQGRIRDEQYF.

This clone was counted a single time. This sample includes further DNA sequences coding for the same CDR3. CDR3 in amino acids: CASSLEQGAETQYF. In DNA, the CDR3 is TGCGCCAGCAGCTTGGAACAGGGCGCGGAGACCCAGTACTTC. This chain joins TRBV5-1 and TRBJ2-5; a possible D gene is TRBD1 (6 bases). V was pared by 0 bases and J by 5 bases, with 11 bases between. The CDR3 has 14 residues. Germline loops: CDR1 SGHRS, CDR2 YFSETQ.

The chain is built from TRBV9 and TRBJ2-2; D may be TRBD2 (5 bases). Deletions cut 0 bases from V and 2 bases from J, with 11 bases between. The CDR3 length is 16 residues. From germline, CDR1 is SGDLS and CDR2 YYNGEE. CDR3 in DNA: TGTGCCAGCAGCGTAGATCCGGGGTCCAACACCGGGGAGCTGTTTTTT. Its translation: CASSVDPGSNTGELFF.

V gene TRBV2 combines with J gene TRBJ2-5; the D is unclear. CDR1 SNHLY and CDR2 FYNNEI come from the germline V gene. The CDR3 length is 11 residues. Trimming pared 7 bases from V and 5 bases from J, leaving 8 bases between. The CDR3 DNA sequence: TGTGCCAGCACCCCCAGGGAGACCCAGTACTTC. Translated: CASTPRETQYF.

The gene calls are TRBV6-1 and TRBJ2-6; D possibly corresponds to TRBD2 (6 bases). CDR1 and CDR2 from the germline V gene are MNHNS and SASEGT. The CDR3 extends over 14 amino acids. The V and J ends lost 2 bases and 4 bases respectively, with 6 bases between them. The CDR3, as DNA: TGTGCCAGCAGTGAACTAGCGGGGGCCAACGTCCTGACTTTC. Its translation is CASSELAGANVLTF.

The genes are TRBV30 and TRBJ2-7; D gene unclear. The V and J ends lost 0 bases and 3 bases respectively, with 9 bases between them. Germline V CDR1 and CDR2: GTSNPN, SVGIG (reference sequence). The CDR3 is 13 residues long. Written as DNA, the CDR3 is TGTGCCTGGAGTGTAAACAGATACTACGAGCAGTACTTC. Translated: CAWSVNRYYEQYF.

J is TRBJ1-2 and V is TRBV2, with 10 bases identical to TRBD1. V was clipped by 4 bases and J by 6 bases; unmatched bases: 17. Per the germline V gene, CDR1 is SNHLY and CDR2 is FYNNEI. CDR3 size: 18 residues. In DNA, the CDR3 is TGTGCCAGCAGTGGGACACGACAGGGGGCGCAAATCGGAAATGGCTACACCTTC. This encodes CASSGTRQGAQIGNGYTF.

The rearrangement joins TRBV5-1 to TRBJ2-5, with D possibly TRBD1 on 6 matching bases. The V and J ends lost 4 bases and 1 base respectively, with 20 bases between them. Germline lookup yields CDR1 SGHRS and CDR2 YFSETQ. The CDR3 consists of 17 residues. DNA for the CDR3: TGCGCCAGCAGCCCGTACGGGTCCCGAGGGGGCCAAGAGACCCAGTACTTC. Residues: CASSPYGSRGGQETQYF.

CDR3 DNA sequence: TGTGCCTGGGATTGGGGGGACAGGGGGACGGGTGATACGCAGTATTTT. Protein product: CAWDWGDRGTGDTQYF. V gene TRBV30 combines with J gene TRBJ2-3; 11 nucleotides agree with TRBD1. The J segment lost 6 bases and the V segment lost 5 bases, leaving 13 bases of the junction unmatched. The CDR3 totals 16 residues. Germline-derived CDR1 and CDR2 are GTSNPN and SVGIG (reference sequence).

This chain joins TRBV5-4 and TRBJ1-6, with 9 bases that match TRBD1. The CDR3 is 17 amino acids. Germline V lookup: CDR1 SGHNT, CDR2 YYREEE (reference sequence). J lost 4 bases, V lost 3 bases, and 8 bases had no gene match. CDR3 region: CASSSSSDRGYNSPLHF. The DNA of the CDR3 is TGTGCCAGCAGCTCGTCTTCGGACAGGGGTTATAATTCACCCCTCCACTTT.